The present TCR beta chain was sequenced within a study of shared clonotypes between healthy human individuals. Germline CDR1 WSHSY, CDR2 SAAADI. This CDR3 is 15 amino acids long. V was pared by 3 bases and J by 7 bases, with 6 bases of the junction left unmatched. Generated by immunoSEQ multiplex PCR, the TCRdb table keeps only in-frame clones and is missing some. Of roughly 500,000 clones detected, 96% appear once; the ten largest clones hold 0.06%. The TCR comes from a young woman in good health. Sequencing was done on a sample of naive CD4+ T cells sorted from blood. Sample subset: CD45RA+ positively selected. V and J are TRBV10-2 and TRBJ1-6; 7 bases fit TRBD1. The CDR3 DNA is TGCGCCAGCAGTGATGCCCCAGGGGGAAATTCACCCCTCCACTTT. Translated: CASSDAPGGNSPLHF.